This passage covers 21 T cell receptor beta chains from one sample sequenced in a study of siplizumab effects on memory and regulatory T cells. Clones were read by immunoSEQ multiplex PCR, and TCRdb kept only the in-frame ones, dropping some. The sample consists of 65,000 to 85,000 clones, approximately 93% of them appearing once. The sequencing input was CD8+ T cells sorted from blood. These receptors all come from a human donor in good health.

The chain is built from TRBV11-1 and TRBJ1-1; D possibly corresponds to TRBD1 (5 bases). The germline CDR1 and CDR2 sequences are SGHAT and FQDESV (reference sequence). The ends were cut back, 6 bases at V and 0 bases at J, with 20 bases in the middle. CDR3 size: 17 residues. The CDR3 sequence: CASSSFGGGKMNTEAFF. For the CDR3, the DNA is TGTGCCAGCAGTTCCTTTGGCGGGGGAAAAATGAACACTGAAGCTTTCTTT.

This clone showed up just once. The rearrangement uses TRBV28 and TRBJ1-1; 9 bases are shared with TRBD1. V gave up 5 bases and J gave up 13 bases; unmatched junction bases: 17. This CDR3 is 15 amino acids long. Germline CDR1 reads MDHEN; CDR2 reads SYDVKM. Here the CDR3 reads CASSETGGGGPAGFF. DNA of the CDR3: TGTGCCAGCAGTGAAACAGGGGGCGGTGGGCCGGCCGGTTTCTTT.

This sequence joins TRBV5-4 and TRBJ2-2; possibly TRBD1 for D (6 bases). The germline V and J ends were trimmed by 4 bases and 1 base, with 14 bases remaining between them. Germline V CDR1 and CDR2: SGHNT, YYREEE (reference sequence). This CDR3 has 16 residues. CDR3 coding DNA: TGTGCCAGCAGCCCAGGGGCGTTAATGAACACCGGGGAGCTGTTTTTT. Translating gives CASSPGALMNTGELFF.

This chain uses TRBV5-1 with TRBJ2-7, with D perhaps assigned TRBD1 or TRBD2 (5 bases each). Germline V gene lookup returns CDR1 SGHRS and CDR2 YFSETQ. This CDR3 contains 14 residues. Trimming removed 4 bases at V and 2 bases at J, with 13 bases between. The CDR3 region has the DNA TGCGCCAGCAGCCCTGGGACGGCGACCTACGAGCAGTACTTC. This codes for CASSPGTATYEQYF.

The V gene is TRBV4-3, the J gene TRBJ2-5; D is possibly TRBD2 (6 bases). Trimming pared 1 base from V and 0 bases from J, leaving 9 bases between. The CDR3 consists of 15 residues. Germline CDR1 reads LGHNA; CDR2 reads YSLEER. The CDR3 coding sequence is TGCGCCAGCAGCCAAGTGGAGGGTTACCAAGAGACCCAGTACTTC. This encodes CASSQVEGYQETQYF.

CDR3 loop: CASSGLAGGLADTQYF. The DNA for the CDR3 is TGTGCCAGCAGCGGACTAGCGGGGGGGCTTGCAGATACGCAGTATTTT. The chain combines TRBV13 with TRBJ2-3; 15 bases are shared with TRBD2. J was trimmed by 4 bases and V by 5 bases; bases with no gene match: 4. There are 16 residues in the CDR3. CDR1 and CDR2 from the germline V gene are PRHDT and FYEKMQ (reference sequence).

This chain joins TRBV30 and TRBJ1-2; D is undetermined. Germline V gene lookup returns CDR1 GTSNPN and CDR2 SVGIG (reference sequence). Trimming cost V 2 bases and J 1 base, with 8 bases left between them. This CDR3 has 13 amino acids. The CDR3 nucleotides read TGTGCCTGGAGTCTTTTTGGTAACTATGGCTACACCTTC. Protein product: CAWSLFGNYGYTF.

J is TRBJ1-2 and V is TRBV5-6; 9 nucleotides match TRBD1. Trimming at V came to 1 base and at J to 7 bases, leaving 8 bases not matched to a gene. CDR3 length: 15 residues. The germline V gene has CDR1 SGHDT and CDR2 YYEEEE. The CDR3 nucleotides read TGTGCCAGCAGCTTGTTGGGACAGGGCCCCTCTGGCTACACCTTC. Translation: CASSLLGQGPSGYTF. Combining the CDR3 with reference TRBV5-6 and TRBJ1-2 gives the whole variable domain DAGVTQSPTHLIKTRGQQVTLRCSPKSGHDTVSWYQQALGQGPQFIFQYYEEEERQRGNFPDRFSGHQFPNYSSELNVNALLLGDSALYLCASSLLGQGPSGYTFGSGTRLTVV.

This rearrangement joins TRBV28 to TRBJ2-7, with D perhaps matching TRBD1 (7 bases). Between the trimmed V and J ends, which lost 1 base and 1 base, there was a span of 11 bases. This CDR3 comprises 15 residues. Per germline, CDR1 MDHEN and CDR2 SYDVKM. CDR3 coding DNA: TGTGCCAGCAGTTTATATGCAGGGGGGTCCTACGAGCAGTACTTC. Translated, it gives CASSLYAGGSYEQYF.

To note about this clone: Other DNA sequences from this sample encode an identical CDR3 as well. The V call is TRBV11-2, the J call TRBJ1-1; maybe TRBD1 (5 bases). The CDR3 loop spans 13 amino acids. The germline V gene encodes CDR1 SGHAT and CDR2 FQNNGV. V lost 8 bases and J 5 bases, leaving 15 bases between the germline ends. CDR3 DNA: TGTGCCAGCTCACCGCAGGGTGGGACTGAAGCTTTCTTT. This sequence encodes CASSPQGGTEAFF.

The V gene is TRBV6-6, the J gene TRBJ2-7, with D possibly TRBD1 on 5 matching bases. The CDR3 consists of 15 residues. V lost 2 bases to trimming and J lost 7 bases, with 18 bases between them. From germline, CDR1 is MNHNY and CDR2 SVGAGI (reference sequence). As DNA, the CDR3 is TGTGCCAGCAGTTACGAAATACGGACGGACAATGAGCAGTACTTC. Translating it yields CASSYEIRTDNEQYF.

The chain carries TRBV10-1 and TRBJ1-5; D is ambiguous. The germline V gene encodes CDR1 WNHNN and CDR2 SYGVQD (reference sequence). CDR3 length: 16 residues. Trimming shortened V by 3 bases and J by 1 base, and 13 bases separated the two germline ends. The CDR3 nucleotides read TGCGCCAGCAGTGAAAAAGGTTTTGGGAGCAATCAGCCCCAGCATTTT. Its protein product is CASSEKGFGSNQPQHF.

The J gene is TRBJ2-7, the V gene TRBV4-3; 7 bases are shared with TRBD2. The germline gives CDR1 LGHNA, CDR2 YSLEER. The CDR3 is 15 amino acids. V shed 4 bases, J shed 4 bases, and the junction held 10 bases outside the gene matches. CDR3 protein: CASSLTGEGIYEQYF. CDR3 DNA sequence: TGCGCCAGCAGCCTCACTGGGGAGGGTATTTACGAGCAGTACTTC.

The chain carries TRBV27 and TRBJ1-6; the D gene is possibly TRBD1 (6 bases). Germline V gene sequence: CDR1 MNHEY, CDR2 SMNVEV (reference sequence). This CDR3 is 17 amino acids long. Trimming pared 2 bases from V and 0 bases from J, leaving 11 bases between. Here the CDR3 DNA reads TGTGCCAGCAGTTTAAGTCAGGGGAGCTCCTATAATTCACCCCTCCACTTT. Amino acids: CASSLSQGSSYNSPLHF.

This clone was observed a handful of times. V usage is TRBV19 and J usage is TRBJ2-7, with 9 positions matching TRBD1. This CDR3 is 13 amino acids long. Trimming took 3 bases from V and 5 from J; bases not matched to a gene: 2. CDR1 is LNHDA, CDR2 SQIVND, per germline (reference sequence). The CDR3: CASSMGTGNEQYF. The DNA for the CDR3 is TGTGCCAGTAGTATGGGGACAGGGAACGAGCAGTACTTC.

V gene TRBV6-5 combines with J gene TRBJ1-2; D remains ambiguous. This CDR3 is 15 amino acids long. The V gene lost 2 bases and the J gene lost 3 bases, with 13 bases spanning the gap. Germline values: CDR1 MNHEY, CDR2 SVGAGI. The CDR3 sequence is CASSYAAAADYGYTF. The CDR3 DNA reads TGTGCCAGCAGTTACGCGGCAGCGGCTGACTATGGCTACACCTTC.

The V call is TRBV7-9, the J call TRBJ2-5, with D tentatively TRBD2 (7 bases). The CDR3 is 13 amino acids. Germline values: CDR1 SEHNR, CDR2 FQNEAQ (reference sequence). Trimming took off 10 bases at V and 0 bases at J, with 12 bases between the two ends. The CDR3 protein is CATSGGYQETQYF. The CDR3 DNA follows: TGTGCCACCTCGGGGGGCTACCAAGAGACCCAGTACTTC.

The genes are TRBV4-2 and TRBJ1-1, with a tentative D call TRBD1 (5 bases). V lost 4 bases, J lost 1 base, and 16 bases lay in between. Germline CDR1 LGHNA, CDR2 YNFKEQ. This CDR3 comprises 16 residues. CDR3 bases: TGTGCCAGCAGCCCTGAGAGGGTGGGGCCGAACACTGAAGCTTTCTTT. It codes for CASSPERVGPNTEAFF.

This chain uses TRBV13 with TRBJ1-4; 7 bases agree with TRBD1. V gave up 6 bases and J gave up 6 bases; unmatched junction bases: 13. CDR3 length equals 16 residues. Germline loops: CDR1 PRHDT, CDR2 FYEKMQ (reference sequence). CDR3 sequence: CASSYTLGTDDEKLFF. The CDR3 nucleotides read TGTGCCAGCAGTTACACTCTAGGGACAGATGATGAAAAACTGTTTTTT.

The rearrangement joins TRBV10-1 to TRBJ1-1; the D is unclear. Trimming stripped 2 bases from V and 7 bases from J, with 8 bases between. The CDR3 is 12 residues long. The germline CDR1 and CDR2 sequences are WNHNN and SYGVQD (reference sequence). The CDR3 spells CASSEGGLEAFF. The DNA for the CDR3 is TGCGCCAGCAGTGAGGGAGGCCTTGAAGCTTTCTTT.

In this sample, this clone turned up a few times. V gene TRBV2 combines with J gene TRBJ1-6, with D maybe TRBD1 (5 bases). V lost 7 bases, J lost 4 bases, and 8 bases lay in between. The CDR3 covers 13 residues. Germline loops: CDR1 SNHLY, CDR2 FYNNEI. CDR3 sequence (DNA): TGTGCCAGCACCGACAGTTATAATTCACCCCTCCACTTT. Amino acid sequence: CASTDSYNSPLHF.